The entry below gives a single T cell receptor (beta chain) sequence along with its context. Its antigen is still unknown. TCRdb reprocessed the 5' RACE reads via MiXCR and lists one record per CDR3 protein. This sample has roughly 700,000 distinct CDR3 sequences, with roughly 19% found just once. The data stem from a study of CD8 T cells in ankylosing spondylitis. The study, taken as a whole, reports: It appeared that ankylosing spondylitis blood was characterized by a TCR beta motif of eight highly homologous variants.

V was shortened by 4 bases and J by 4 bases, with 14 bases between the two germline ends. CDR3 length equals 14 residues. Germline lookup yields CDR1 LGHDT and CDR2 YNNKEL (reference sequence). This TCR was sampled from a male donor with ankylosing spondylitis. The sample consisted of blood, either unsorted or a sorted T cell fraction (not recorded which). The chain couples TRBV3-1 to TRBJ2-7; the D gene could be TRBD1 or TRBD2 (5 bases each). The CDR3 bases are TGTGCCAGCAGCCTCCGGGACGGGGCGTACGAGCAGTACTTC. It yields the protein CASSLRDGAYEQYF.